This TCR beta chain was documented in a study of OX40 agonist ivuxolimab in advanced cancers. The overall study: The patients' treatment was ivuxolimab, an agonistic anti-OX40 (CD134) antibody. A male proportion of approximately 83% was recorded, with mean age approximately 64 years and range about 20 to 79. Two cutaneous melanoma patients and one hepatocellular carcinoma patient, three in all, had partial responses.

Assay: immunoSEQ multiplex PCR; the TCRdb copy retains only in-frame clones and omits some. In the table there are 90,000 to 150,000 clones, roughly nine tenths of which are singletons. This CDR3 has 16 amino acids. Trimming shortened V by 9 bases and J by 3 bases, and 24 bases separated the two germline ends. Germline V gene lookup returns CDR1 SGHVS and CDR2 FQNEAQ. This TCR derives from an adult with an advanced solid tumor such as melanoma, head and neck, liver or kidney cancer. This specimen was CD4+ or CD8+ T cells sorted from blood, taken in a trial of the OX40 agonist ivuxolimab. The rearrangement links TRBV7-8 to TRBJ2-7; D might be TRBD1 or TRBD2, each matching 6 bases. The CDR3, as DNA: TGTGCCAGTACCACCGACGGGGGCTACCTCAGCTACGAGCAGTACTTC. It codes for CASTTDGGYLSYEQYF.